The clone carrying this T cell receptor beta chain was detected many times. These data belong to a study of T cells in Graves' hyperthyroidism and ophthalmopathy. Patients aged 18 to 65 had newly diagnosed hyperthyroidism lasting under 2 months. TCR beta CDR3 sequences were amplified from RNA transcripts. In the first-round RT-PCR of the TCR CDR3, the HTBI primer set was used. TCRdb reprocessed the multiplex PCR reads via MiXCR and lists one record per CDR3 protein. In the table there are more than 350,000 distinct CDR3 sequences, under 15% of which are singletons. The CDR3 consists of 16 residues. Germline assignment: CDR1 GTSNPN and CDR2 SVGIG (reference sequence). V lost 2 bases and J lost 1; bases outside the gene matches: 10.

The J gene is TRBJ2-5, the V gene TRBV30; 7 bases align to TRBD2. Sequencing input: blood. This TCR came from a woman aged 25 to 39 with Graves' hyperthyroidism. DNA for the CDR3: TGTGCCTGGAGTACAGGTGGTAGCGGGCGCCAAGAGACCCAGTACTTC. As protein: CAWSTGGSGRQETQYF. Drawing the rest from reference TRBV30 and TRBJ2-5, the complete variable domain is SQTIHQWPATLVQPVGSPLSLECTVEGTSNPNLYWYRQAAGRGLQLLFYSVGIGQISSEVPQNLSASRPQDRQFILSSKKLLLSDSGFYLCAWSTGGSGRQETQYFGPGTRLLVL.